The 12 T cell receptor beta chains given below trace back to one sample, sequenced in a study of cytomegalovirus exposure and HLA in healthy donors. PCR involved 60 Vbeta and 13 Jbeta primers. Clones were sequenced by immunoSEQ multiplex PCR, and TCRdb holds only the in-frame ones, with some missing. The sample holds around 150,000 clones, more than 80% seen once. Specimen: PBMCs. The receptor source for this set is a woman aged 25 to 39 in good health and CMV-seropositive.

In its sample, this clone was seen a few times. The chain is built from TRBV4-2 and TRBJ1-2; D not certain. V shed 0 bases and J shed 1 base, with 6 bases lying between them. Germline lookup yields CDR1 LGHNA and CDR2 YNFKEQ. The CDR3 contains 14 residues. The CDR3 region is CASSQDFSNYGYTF. In DNA form, the CDR3 reads TGTGCCAGCAGCCAAGATTTTAGTAACTATGGCTACACCTTC.

The chain recombines TRBV6-4 with TRBJ2-1, with TRBD2 matching 12 bases. The V and J ends lost 6 bases and 5 bases, in that order; junction bases with no gene match: 11. CDR3 length: 17 amino acids. The germline V gene encodes CDR1 MRHNA and CDR2 SNTAGT. The CDR3 nucleotides read TGTGCCAGCAGGGTAGAAAAGACTAGCGGGGGAGACAATGAGCAGTTCTTC. It encodes CASRVEKTSGGDNEQFF.

The chain has TRBV5-4 and TRBJ2-7; 9 nucleotides align to TRBD1. CDR1 is SGHNT, CDR2 YYREEE, per germline (reference sequence). Unmatched junction bases numbered 10, after V lost 4 bases and J lost 5 bases. The CDR3 is 15 residues long. CDR3 sequence reads: CASSQPRTGADEQYF. CDR3 sequence (DNA): TGTGCCAGCAGCCAACCTAGGACAGGGGCAGACGAGCAGTACTTC.

This clone has more than one count but fewer than ten. The J gene is TRBJ1-3, the V gene TRBV7-2; D may be TRBD1 (5 bases). V was clipped by 2 bases and J by 8 bases, with 10 bases between them. The CDR3 has 13 amino acids. The germline V gene encodes CDR1 SGHTA and CDR2 FQGNSA. The CDR3 coding sequence is TGTGCCAGCAGCTTACAGGGAGGGTACACCATATATTTT. This gives the protein CASSLQGGYTIYF.

The V call is TRBV29-1, the J call TRBJ2-7, with 7 nucleotides matching TRBD1. The CDR3 is 13 amino acids. V was clipped by 3 bases and J by 5 bases; unmatched bases: 7. Germline assignment: CDR1 SQVTM and CDR2 ANQGSEA. This CDR3 reads CSVDDREGNEQYF. The CDR3 DNA reads TGCAGCGTTGATGACAGGGAAGGAAACGAGCAGTACTTC.

The chain combines TRBV4-1 with TRBJ2-5; 10 nucleotides match TRBD2. CDR1 is MGHRA and CDR2 is YSYEKL in the germline V gene. The J segment lost 1 base and the V segment lost 1 base, leaving 3 bases of the junction unmatched. CDR3 size: 16 residues. CDR3 nucleotide sequence: TGCGCCAGCAGCCAAGGAGCGGGGGGGGGCCAAGAGACCCAGTACTTC. It specifies CASSQGAGGGQETQYF.

The CDR3 region is CASSRERGLPYNEQFF. The CDR3 DNA sequence: TGTGCCAGCAGCCGAGAGCGGGGGTTACCTTACAATGAGCAGTTCTTC. The chain combines TRBV9 with TRBJ2-1, with TRBD2 identical over 8 bases. This CDR3 spans 16 amino acids. V shed 4 bases, J shed 4 bases, and the junction held 10 bases outside the gene matches. In germline, CDR1 is SGDLS, CDR2 YYNGEE.

The rearrangement uses TRBV11-2 and TRBJ2-5; the D gene is possibly TRBD2 (6 bases). V was shortened by 2 bases and J by 5 bases, with 18 bases between the two germline ends. The CDR3 is 16 residues long. Per the germline V gene, CDR1 is SGHAT and CDR2 is FQNNGV. CDR3: CASSLSDFMGRETQYF. As DNA, the CDR3 is TGTGCCAGCAGCTTATCGGACTTCATGGGGAGGGAGACCCAGTACTTC.

The gene calls are TRBV5-6 and TRBJ2-7; maybe TRBD2 (5 bases). The CDR3 is 14 residues long. Germline V gene data show CDR1 as SGHDT and CDR2 as YYEEEE. Deletions cut 2 bases from V and 2 bases from J, with 11 bases between. Here the CDR3 reads CASSLGGPPYEQYF. In DNA form, the CDR3 reads TGTGCCAGCAGCTTAGGAGGTCCCCCCTACGAGCAGTACTTC.

The chain carries TRBV4-1 and TRBJ1-1, with D maybe TRBD1 (6 bases). Germline V gives CDR1 MGHRA, CDR2 YSYEKL. Deletions cut 4 bases from V and 7 bases from J, with 10 bases between. The length of the CDR3 is 12 residues. CDR3 residues: CASSRGLSEAFF. CDR3 DNA sequence: TGCGCCAGCAGCCGGGGGCTGAGTGAAGCTTTCTTT.

This clone showed up just once. This sequence joins TRBV5-6 and TRBJ1-2, with D possibly being TRBD1 (6 bases). CDR3 length: 13 residues. Per germline, CDR1 SGHDT and CDR2 YYEEEE. V lost 1 base to trimming and J lost 5 bases, with 9 bases between them. Here the CDR3 DNA reads TGTGCCAGCAGCTTGTGGCAGGGGTATGGCTACACCTTC. It is translated as CASSLWQGYGYTF.

This rearrangement joins TRBV9 to TRBJ2-6; 7 bases align to TRBD1. The CDR3 spans 17 residues. V dropped 5 bases and J dropped 0; count of bases not matched to a gene: 8. Germline V gene lookup returns CDR1 SGDLS and CDR2 YYNGEE. In DNA form, the CDR3 reads TGTGCCAGCAGGGGGACAGTCGCACTCTCTGGGGCCAACGTCCTGACTTTC. It translates to CASRGTVALSGANVLTF.